This entry lists 14 T cell receptor beta chains sequenced from one sample in a study of T cells in women clearing cervical HPV infection. The table came from immunoSEQ multiplex PCR; TCRdb's copy has only in-frame clones and leaves some out. This table holds approximately 35,000 clones. The sample comprised blood buffy coat. All receptors come from a woman between 18 and 75 years old with a cervical HPV16 infection that either progressed to CIN3+ or cleared (not recorded which).

Comment on this clone: The CDR3 is cut off 3 residues early in the read; its end comes from the germline J gene. The rearrangement uses TRBV5-1 and TRBJ1-5; D gene uncertain. V was cut by 5 bases and J by 6 bases, with 15 bases left in between. The CDR3 sequence is 14 residues long. Germline lookup yields CDR1 SGHRS and CDR2 YFSETQ. The part of the CDR3 DNA that was read is TGCGCCAGCAGTCCGTCTCAAGGGTTTCAGCCC. This gives the protein CASSPSQGFQP. The whole CDR3 reads CASSPSQGFQPQHF.

As to this clone: Coverage ceases 3 residues before the CDR3 finishes, and the germline J gene fills in the end. The chain couples TRBV9 to TRBJ2-2, with a tentative D call TRBD2 (5 bases). V lost 0 bases, J lost 3 bases, and 6 bases lay in between. This CDR3 contains 14 residues. Looked up from germline, CDR1 is SGDLS and CDR2 is YYNGEE. The covered CDR3 bases are TGTGCCAGCAGCGTAGGCGGGTACACCGGGGAG. Protein: CASSVGGYTGE. The entire CDR3 is CASSVGGYTGELFF.

On this clone: The read gets to within 3 residues of the CDR3 end, and the germline J gene fills in the rest. The chain is built from TRBV19 and TRBJ1-2; 7 bases are shared with TRBD1. The CDR3 length is 13 residues. CDR1 is LNHDA, CDR2 SQIVND, per germline (reference sequence). The CDR3 loop is CASRQTGVGGYTF. The CDR3 bases that were read are TGTGCCAGTAGGCAAACAGGGGTTGGAGGC.

As concerns this clone: The observed sequence ends 3 residues before the CDR3 terminus, with the missing tail filled in from the germline J gene. The genes are TRBV29-1 and TRBJ2-2, with 8 bases identical to TRBD2. Per germline, CDR1 SQVTM and CDR2 ANQGSEA. The ends lost 5 bases at V and 5 bases at J; junction bases unmatched: 7. CDR3 size: 14 residues. CDR3 bases read: TGCAGCGTTCACGGGGGGGCCAGGACCGGGGAG. It codes for CSVHGGARTGE. The entire CDR3 protein reads CSVHGGARTGELFF.

For this clone: The sequenced fragment ends 3 residues before the CDR3 boundary, so the rest is inferred from the germline J gene. The chain combines TRBV20-1 with TRBJ1-5, with D unclear. V lost 1 base, J lost 7 bases, and 11 bases lay in between. CDR1 is DFQATT, CDR2 SNEGSKA, per germline (reference sequence). The CDR3 has 13 amino acids. The part of the CDR3 DNA that was read is TGCAGTGCTAGAGGTACCTCACGGCAGCCC. It yields the protein CSARGTSRQP. The entire CDR3 protein reads CSARGTSRQPQHF.

Comments on this clone: The CDR3 extends 3 residues past the end of the read, so its final part is completed from the germline J gene. The chain is built from TRBV14 and TRBJ2-7; D is unresolved. CDR3 length equals 12 residues. V dropped 4 bases and J dropped 6 bases, with 10 bases sitting between them. The germline V gene has CDR1 SGHDN and CDR2 FVKESK. CDR3 DNA (partial): TGTGCCAGCAGCCGTAAGGGTTTCGAG. This sequence encodes CASSRKGFE. The full CDR3 reads CASSRKGFEQYF. The complete variable domain, with remaining parts taken from reference TRBV14 and TRBJ2-7, reads EAGVTQFPSHSVIEKGQTVTLRCDPISGHDNLYWYRRVMGKEIKFLLHFVKESKQDESGMPNNRFLAERTGGTYSTLKVQPAELEDSGVYFCASSRKGFEQYFGPGTRLTVT.

Incomplete CDR3 DNA: TGTGCCAGTAGTATCCCGGGGGGGCTCGACATC. Its translation: CASSIPGGLDI. The entire CDR3 protein is CASSIPGGLDIYTF. The V and J genes are TRBV19 and TRBJ1-2, with a tentative D call TRBD1 (6 bases). Read coverage stops 3 residues before the CDR3 terminus; the germline J gene supplies the remainder. The CDR3 loop spans 14 amino acids. CDR1 is LNHDA and CDR2 is SQIVND in the germline V gene (reference sequence).

Of note for this clone: Coverage ceases 3 residues before the CDR3 finishes, and the germline J gene fills in the end. The rearrangement joins TRBV7-2 to TRBJ1-6; D possibly corresponds to TRBD1 (5 bases). This CDR3 has 15 amino acids. Trimming left V 6 bases short and J 8 bases short, with 17 bases between. The germline gives CDR1 SGHTA, CDR2 FQGNSA. The sequenced CDR3 bases are TGTGCCAGCAGTAACCCCGGGACTGAAGATTCACCC. Protein: CASSNPGTEDSP. The full CDR3 is CASSNPGTEDSPLHF.

As for this clone: The read terminates 3 residues ahead of where the CDR3 ends, so the germline J gene completes it. The genes are TRBV13 and TRBJ2-7; tentative D call: TRBD1 (5 bases). The CDR3 loop spans 15 amino acids. Trimming removed 0 bases at V and 4 bases at J, with 13 bases between. Germline assignment: CDR1 PRHDT and CDR2 FYEKMQ (reference sequence). The part of the CDR3 DNA that was read is TGTGCCAGCAGCTTAGGCGGCAGGGTAGATTACGAG. Its protein is CASSLGGRVDYE. In full, the CDR3 reads CASSLGGRVDYEQYF.

Details on this clone: The sequence runs out 3 residues before the end of the CDR3; the remainder is reconstructed from the germline J gene. The gene calls are TRBV19 and TRBJ1-2, with D tentatively TRBD1 (6 bases). The CDR3 covers 15 residues. Germline V gives CDR1 LNHDA, CDR2 SQIVND (reference sequence). Here the CDR3 reads CASSIERVRTDTYTF. The part of the CDR3 DNA that was read is TGTGCCAGTAGTATAGAGAGGGTTAGGACAGATACC.

Note on this clone: The read terminates 3 residues before the CDR3 end, so the remaining end is supplied by the germline J gene. The gene calls are TRBV6-2 or TRBV6-3 and TRBJ2-2; possible D gene TRBD2, 6 bases. Germline V gene lookup returns CDR1 MNHEY and CDR2 SVGEGT. The CDR3 loop spans 15 amino acids. The DNA read from the CDR3 is TGTGCCAGCAGTCCCCCGGGACGGGGGATCTCACCG. This translates into CASSPPGRGISP. The complete CDR3 protein is CASSPPGRGISPLFF.

Details on this clone: The CDR3 end falls 3 residues outside the read, so it is completed with the germline J gene. The J gene is TRBJ2-1, the V gene TRBV7-2; 8 positions match TRBD1. This CDR3 has 15 amino acids. The junction had 1 base not matched to a gene; V was cut back by 1 base and J by 2 bases. Germline V CDR1 and CDR2: SGHTA, FQGNSA. The sequenced part of the CDR3 DNA is TGTGCCAGCAGCTTAGGACAGGGGACCTACAATGAG. This gives the protein CASSLGQGTYNE. The entire CDR3 is CASSLGQGTYNEQFF.

Comment on this clone: Sequencing ends 3 residues short of the CDR3 end; the germline J gene provides the rest. V gene TRBV2 combines with J gene TRBJ1-1; D gene ambiguous. Germline CDR1 is SNHLY and CDR2 is FYNNEI. The CDR3 contains 10 residues. CDR3 amino acids: CASSVPGAFF. The sequenced CDR3 bases are TGTGCCAGCAGTGTTCCCGGG.

On this clone: The read stops 3 residues short of the end of the CDR3; the missing end is completed from the germline J gene. The chain carries TRBV7-8 and TRBJ1-2; D gene uncertain. The germline gives CDR1 SGHVS, CDR2 FQNEAQ. The CDR3 extends over 14 amino acids. This CDR3 is CASSLAGAPYDYTF. Partial CDR3 DNA: TGTGCCAGCAGCTTAGCTGGTGCACCCTACGAC. The full variable domain, its missing parts supplied by reference TRBV7-8 and TRBJ1-2, is GAGVSQSPRYKVAKRGQDVALRCDPISGHVSLFWYQQALGQGPEFLTYFQNEAQLDKSGLPSDRFFAERPEGSVSTLKIQRTQQEDSAVYLCASSLAGAPYDYTFGSGTRLTVV.